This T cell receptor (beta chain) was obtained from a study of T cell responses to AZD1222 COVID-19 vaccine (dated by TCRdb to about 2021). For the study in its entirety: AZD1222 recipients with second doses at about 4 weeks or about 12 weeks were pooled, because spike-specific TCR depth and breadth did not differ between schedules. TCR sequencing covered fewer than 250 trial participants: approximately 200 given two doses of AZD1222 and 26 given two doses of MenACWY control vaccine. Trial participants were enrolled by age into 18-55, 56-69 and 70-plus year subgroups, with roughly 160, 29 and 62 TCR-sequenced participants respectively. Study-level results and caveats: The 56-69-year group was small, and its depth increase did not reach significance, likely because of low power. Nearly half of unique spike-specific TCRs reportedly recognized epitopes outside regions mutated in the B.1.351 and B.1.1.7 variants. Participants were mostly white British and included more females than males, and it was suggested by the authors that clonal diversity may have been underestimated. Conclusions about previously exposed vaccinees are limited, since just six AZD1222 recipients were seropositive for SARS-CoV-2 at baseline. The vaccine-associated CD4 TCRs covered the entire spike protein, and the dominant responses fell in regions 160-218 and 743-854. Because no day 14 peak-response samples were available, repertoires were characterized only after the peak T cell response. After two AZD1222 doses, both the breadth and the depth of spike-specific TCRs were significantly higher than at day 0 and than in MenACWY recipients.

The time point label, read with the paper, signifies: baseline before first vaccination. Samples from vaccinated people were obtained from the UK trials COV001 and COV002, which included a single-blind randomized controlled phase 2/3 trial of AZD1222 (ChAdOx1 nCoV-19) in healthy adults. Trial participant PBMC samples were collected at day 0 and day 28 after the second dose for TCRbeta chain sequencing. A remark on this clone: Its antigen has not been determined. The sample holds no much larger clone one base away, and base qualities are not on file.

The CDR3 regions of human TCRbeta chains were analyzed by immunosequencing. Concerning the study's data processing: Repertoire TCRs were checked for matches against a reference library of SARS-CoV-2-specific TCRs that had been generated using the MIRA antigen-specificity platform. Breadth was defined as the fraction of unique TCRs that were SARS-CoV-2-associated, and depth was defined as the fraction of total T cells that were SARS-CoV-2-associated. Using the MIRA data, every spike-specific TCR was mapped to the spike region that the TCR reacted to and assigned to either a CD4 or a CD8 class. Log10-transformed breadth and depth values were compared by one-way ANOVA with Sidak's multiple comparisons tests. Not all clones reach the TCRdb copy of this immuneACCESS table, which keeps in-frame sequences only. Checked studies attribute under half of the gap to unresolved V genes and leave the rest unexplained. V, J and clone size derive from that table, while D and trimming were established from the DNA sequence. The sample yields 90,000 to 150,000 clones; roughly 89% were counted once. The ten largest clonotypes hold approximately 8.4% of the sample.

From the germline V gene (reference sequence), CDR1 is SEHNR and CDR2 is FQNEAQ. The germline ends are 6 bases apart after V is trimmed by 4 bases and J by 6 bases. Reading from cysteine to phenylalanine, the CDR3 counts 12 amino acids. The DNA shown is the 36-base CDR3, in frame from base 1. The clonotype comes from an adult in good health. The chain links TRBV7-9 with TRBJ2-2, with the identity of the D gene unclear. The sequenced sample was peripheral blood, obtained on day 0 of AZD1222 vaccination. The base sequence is TGTGCCAGCAGCTCATTGGCCGGGGAGCTGTTTTTT. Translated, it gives CASSSLAGELFF.